This TCR beta chain was recorded in a study of response to subunit inactivated influenza vaccine. The study's findings and limits: Authors suggested each seasonal flu vaccination may recruit only limited numbers of new T cells.

The table lists this clonotype with many counts. Its antigen is not identified. Trimming took 5 bases from V and 4 from J, leaving 12 bases between them. The length of the CDR3 is 14 residues. Germline values: CDR1 MNHNY, CDR2 SVGAGI (reference sequence). MiXCR, applied by TCRdb to the RT-PCR reads, yields one record per CDR3 protein. Of approximately 570,000 distinct CDR3 sequences detected, less than 8% appear once; the ten largest clones hold approximately 12%. The sample in question was PBMCs from blood, obtained less than 30 months after vaccination. The chain recombines TRBV6-6 with TRBJ1-3; perhaps TRBD1 as D (5 bases). The origin of this receptor is a man between 50 and 70 years old who received an inactivated influenza vaccine. CDR3 loop: CASSNGAEGNTIYF. The CDR3 nucleotides are TGTGCCAGCAGTAACGGGGCTGAAGGAAACACCATATATTTT.